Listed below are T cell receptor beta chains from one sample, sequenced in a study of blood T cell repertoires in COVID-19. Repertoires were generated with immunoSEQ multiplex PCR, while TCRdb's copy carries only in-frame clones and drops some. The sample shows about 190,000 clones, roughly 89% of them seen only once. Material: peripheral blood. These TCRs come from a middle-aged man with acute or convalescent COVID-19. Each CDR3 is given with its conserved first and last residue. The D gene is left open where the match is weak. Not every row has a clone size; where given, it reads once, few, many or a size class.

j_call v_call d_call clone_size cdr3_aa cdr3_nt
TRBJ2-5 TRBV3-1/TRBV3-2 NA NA CASNLAWSGETQYF TGTGCCAGTAACCTAGCCTGGTCTGGAGAGACCCAGTACTTC
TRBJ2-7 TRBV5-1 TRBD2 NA CASSFPSGGTYEQYF TGCGCCAGCAGCTTTCCTAGCGGGGGGACCTACGAGCAGTACTTC
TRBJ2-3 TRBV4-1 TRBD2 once CASSQRGGAGSTDTQYF TGCGCCAGCAGCCAACGCGGGGGGGCGGGTTCCACAGATACGCAGTATTTT
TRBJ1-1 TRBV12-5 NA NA CASGLTVNTEAFF TGTGCTAGTGGTCTAACAGTGAACACTGAAGCTTTCTTT
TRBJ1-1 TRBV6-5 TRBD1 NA CASSYSARGRFTEAFF TGTGCCAGCAGTTACTCGGCCAGGGGGCGATTCACTGAAGCTTTCTTT
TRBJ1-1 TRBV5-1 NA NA CASSGVRGTEAFF TGCGCCAGCAGCGGAGTGCGGGGGACTGAAGCTTTCTTT
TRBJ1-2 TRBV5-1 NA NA CASSLDGANYGYTF TGCGCCAGCAGCTTGGACGGGGCTAACTATGGCTACACCTTC
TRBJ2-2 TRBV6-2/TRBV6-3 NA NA CASSYSRVYTGELFF TGTGCCAGCAGTTACTCGAGAGTTTACACCGGGGAGCTGTTTTTT
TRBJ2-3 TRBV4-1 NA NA CASSLVGGSTDTQYF TGCGCCAGCAGCCTGGTTGGGGGGAGCACAGATACGCAGTATTTT
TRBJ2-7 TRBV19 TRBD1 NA CASIPLKGAVHEQYF TGTGCCAGTATTCCCCTCAAGGGGGCGGTCCACGAGCAGTACTTC
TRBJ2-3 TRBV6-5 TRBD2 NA CASSYFPSGGSDTQYF TGTGCCAGCAGTTACTTTCCTAGCGGGGGTTCAGATACGCAGTATTTT
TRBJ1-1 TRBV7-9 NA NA CASSPSDTEAFF TGTGCCAGCAGCCCCTCGGACACTGAAGCTTTCTTT
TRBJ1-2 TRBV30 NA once CAWTYLTGINF TGTGCCTGGACGTACCTCACAGGGATCAACTTC
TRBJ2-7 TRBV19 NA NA CASSIAGPTYEQYF TGTGCCAGTAGTATCGCAGGGCCAACCTACGAGCAGTACTTC
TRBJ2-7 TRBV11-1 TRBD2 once CASSFAGDSYEQYF TGTGCCAGCAGCTTTGCGGGGGATTCCTACGAGCAGTACTTC
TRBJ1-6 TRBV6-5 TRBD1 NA CASWTGGASPLHF TGTGCCAGCTGGACAGGGGGGGCTTCACCCCTCCACTTT
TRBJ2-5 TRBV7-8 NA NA CASSLQVRYQETQYF TGTGCCAGCAGCTTACAGGTCAGGTACCAAGAGACCCAGTACTTC
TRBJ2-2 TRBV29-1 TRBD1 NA CSVGASTGPTGELFF TGCAGCGTGGGGGCGTCGACAGGGCCCACCGGGGAGCTGTTTTTT
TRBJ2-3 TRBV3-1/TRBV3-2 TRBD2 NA CASSLLAGGLGDTQYF TGTGCCAGCAGTCTTCTAGCGGGGGGGCTCGGAGATACGCAGTATTTT
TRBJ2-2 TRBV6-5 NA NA CASSYRVSRGTGELFF TGTGCCAGCAGTTATCGAGTCTCGCGAGGCACCGGGGAGCTGTTTTTT
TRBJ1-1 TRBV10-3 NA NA CAIRPDSLNTEAFF TGTGCCATCAGGCCCGACAGTTTGAACACTGAAGCTTTCTTT
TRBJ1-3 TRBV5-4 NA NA CASRNEAFGNTIYF TGTGCCAGCAGAAATGAAGCGTTCGGAAACACCATATATTTT
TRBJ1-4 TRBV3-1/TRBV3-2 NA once CASSKDRKTNEKLFF TGTGCCAGCAGCAAAGACAGGAAAACTAATGAAAAACTGTTTTTT
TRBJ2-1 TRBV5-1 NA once CASSLMPGVEQFF TGCGCCAGCAGCTTGATGCCGGGAGTTGAGCAGTTCTTC
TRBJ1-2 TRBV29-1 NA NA CSVSTLRAAGYTF TGCAGCGTTTCAACACTCAGGGCGGCTGGCTACACCTTC
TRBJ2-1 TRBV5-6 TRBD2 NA CASSPFLAGVYNEQFF TGTGCCAGCAGCCCATTTCTAGCGGGGGTCTACAATGAGCAGTTCTTC
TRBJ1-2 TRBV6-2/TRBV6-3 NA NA CASSYTGRFNYGYTF TGTGCCAGCAGTTACACAGGGAGATTCAACTATGGCTACACCTTC
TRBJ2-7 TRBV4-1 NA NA CASSQDETGTYEQYF TGCGCCAGCAGCCAAGATGAAACAGGGACATACGAGCAGTACTTC
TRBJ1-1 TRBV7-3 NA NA CASSLNPTPNTEAFF TGTGCCAGCAGCTTAAACCCGACACCGAACACTGAAGCTTTCTTT
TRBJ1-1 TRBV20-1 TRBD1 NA CRGQGGTEAFF TGCAGAGGACAGGGAGGCACTGAAGCTTTCTTT
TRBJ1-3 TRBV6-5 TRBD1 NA CASSLGQYSGNTIYF TGTGCCAGCAGCTTGGGACAGTACTCTGGAAACACCATATATTTT
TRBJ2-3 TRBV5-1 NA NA CASWGWRGRNTQYF TGCGCCAGCTGGGGGTGGAGGGGGCGTAATACGCAGTATTTT
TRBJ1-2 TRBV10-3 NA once CAISESQTGNLYGYTF TGTGCCATCAGTGAGTCCCAGACGGGGAACCTGTATGGCTACACCTTC
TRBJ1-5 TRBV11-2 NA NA CASSQFFGTNQPQHF TGTGCCAGCAGCCAATTCTTCGGGACTAATCAGCCCCAGCATTTT
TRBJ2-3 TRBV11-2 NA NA CASSSSATGYTDTQYF TGTGCCAGCAGCTCATCCGCGACAGGATACACAGATACGCAGTATTTT
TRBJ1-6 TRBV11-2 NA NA CASSLDRGQISPLHF TGTGCCAGCAGCTTAGATAGAGGACAAATATCACCCCTCCACTTT
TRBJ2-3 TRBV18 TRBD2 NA CASSPTSGGPRTDTQYF TGTGCCAGCTCCCCGACTAGCGGGGGGCCCCGGACAGATACGCAGTATTTT
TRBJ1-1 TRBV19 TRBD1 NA CASLNRGGEAFF TGTGCCAGTCTAAACAGGGGGGGAGAAGCTTTCTTT
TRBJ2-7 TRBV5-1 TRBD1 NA CASSLEAGGALRQYF TGCGCCAGCAGCTTGGAAGCAGGGGGCGCCTTGAGGCAGTACTTC
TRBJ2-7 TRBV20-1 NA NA CSARAGYEQYF TGCAGTGCTAGAGCCGGCTACGAGCAGTACTTC
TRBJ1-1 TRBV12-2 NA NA CASRLQQVGALRLNTEAFF TGTGCAAGTCGCCTCCAGCAGGTTGGGGCTCTCCGGTTGAACACTGAAGCTTTCTTT
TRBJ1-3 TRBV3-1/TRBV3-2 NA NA CASSQDLGGPGNTIYF TGTGCCAGCAGCCAAGATCTGGGGGGACCCGGAAACACCATATATTTT
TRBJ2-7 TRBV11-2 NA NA CASSLTTGTSYEQYF TGTGCCAGCAGCTTAACCACAGGTACCTCCTACGAGCAGTACTTC
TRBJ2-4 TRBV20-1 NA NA CSALSGIQYF TGCAGTGCTTTGTCGGGCATTCAGTACTTC